Described below is a single TCR beta chain sequence and its context. This clone has a count of ten or more. Its antigen remains undetermined. No much larger clone exists at a distance of one base, and base qualities are not known. This specimen belongs to a study of blood T cell repertoires in COVID-19 (TCRdb year 2020). Some background on the complete study: Samples from collaborators originated in the United States, Italy and Spain and spanned both the acute and convalescent phases of COVID-19. The prospective study material was composed of cDNA or gDNA derived from T cells, B-cell-depleted T cells, or PBMCs. The dataset comprised deeply sampled blood TCRbeta repertoires from subjects exposed to, actively infected with, or recovered from COVID-19. The repertoires were released in a freely available public database meant as a resource for research on the immune response to SARS-CoV-2. Samples were obtained from the ongoing ImmuneRACE study (first 160 participants) and from some 1,300 subjects provided by 6 global collaborators. Nearly every sample came with metadata listing a de-identified subject ID, COVID-19 status, age in years and sex. Where HLA class I and class II types were available, the types were taken from metadata supplied by the sample provider, not from assay-based typing. Results the study describes overall, beyond this receptor: How much clinical and demographic metadata was included differed by source and by participant, and the metadata was provided uncurated.

Each collaborating institution followed its own protocols to collect whole blood in K2EDTA tubes. For TCRbeta analysis, collaborators shipped samples as frozen whole blood, isolated PBMCs, or DNA extracted from either of those sample types. TCRbeta CDR3 regions were amplified from genomic DNA by means of the immunoSEQ Assay, a bias-controlled multiplex PCR. Per the authors' processing: Nucleated cell counts per sample were estimated from amplification of reference gene primers within the assay. Sequence reads were collapsed and filtered to measure the absolute abundance of every unique TCRbeta CDR3 rearrangement. Productive Simpson clonality was computed per sample as the square root of Simpson's diversity index over productive rearrangements. Not all clones reach the TCRdb copy of this immuneACCESS table, which keeps in-frame sequences only. Checked studies attribute under half of the gap to unresolved V genes and leave the rest unexplained. V, J and clone size were drawn from that table, and D and trimming were deduced from the DNA. The sample records some 100,000 clones, around 80% of which are singletons. Jointly, the top ten make up 7.9% of the sample.

V and J are truncated by 1 base and 0 bases respectively, leaving an intervening sequence of 7 bases. The CDR3 numbers 15 residues from cysteine through phenylalanine. Of the read, only the CDR3 DNA is kept; its 45 bases are in frame from base 1. From a lookup of the germline V gene (reference sequence), CDR1 and CDR2 are SEHNR and FQNEAQ. Sequenced: peripheral blood. The sequence is built from TRBV7-9 and TRBJ1-5, with the D gene too uncertain to name. The TCR was taken from a woman aged 80 or over with active or convalescent COVID-19. The DNA sequence is TGTGCCAGCAGCTTAGGAGAGTATAGCAATCAGCCCCAGCATTTT. The resulting protein is CASSLGEYSNQPQHF.